The 22 T cell receptor beta chains presented below share a single source sample, sequenced in a study of prognosis after radiotherapy for stage I lung cancer (dated by TCRdb to the early 2020s). TCRdb records Illumina HiSeq 3000 as the sequencer. Two rounds of multiplex PCR were performed to amplify the TCR beta CDR3 region from genomic DNA. In the first round of PCR, primers specific to each TRBV and TRBJ gene were used, and the primer sequences are filed in Chinese patent CN105087789A. The public reads were reanalyzed by TCRdb: fastp trimming at Q25, MiXCR alignment, in-frame beta chains only. Each CDR3 protein appears once, grouped with its most common genes and DNA. This sample comprises 20,000 to 25,000 distinct CDR3 sequences, around 46% of them detected only once. The ten largest make up roughly 30% of the sample. The sequencing here drew on PBMCs, taken before or after stereotactic body radiation therapy (not recorded which). All receptors derive from a donor of 50 years or more with non-small cell lung cancer.

The chain carries TRBV18 and TRBJ2-2; perhaps D is TRBD1 or TRBD2 (5 bases each). The germline gives CDR1 KGHSH, CDR2 LQKENI. The CDR3 covers 13 residues. Trimming removed 5 bases from V and 5 bases from J, with 9 bases in between. Here the CDR3 reads CASSGTSTGELFF. The DNA for the CDR3 is TGTGCCAGCTCAGGGACCTCTACCGGGGAGCTGTTTTTT.

This clonotype has ten or more counts. CDR3 in amino acids: CAWSGTQLAYEQYF. The CDR3 nucleotides read TGTGCCTGGAGTGGGACCCAGTTGGCTTACGAGCAGTACTTC. This chain connects TRBV30 to TRBJ2-7, with unresolved D. Germline loops: CDR1 GTSNPN, CDR2 SVGIG (reference sequence). Trimming took off 1 base at V and 4 bases at J, with 14 bases between the two ends. The CDR3 is 14 residues long.

Note on this clonotype: With a far larger clone one base away, a read error is the likely cause. This chain uses TRBV6-1 with TRBJ2-7, with D possibly matching TRBD1 (5 bases). There are 15 residues in the CDR3. The V gene's germline CDR1 is MNHNS and CDR2 SASEGT. The germline V and J ends were trimmed by 2 bases and 4 bases, with 15 bases remaining between them. The CDR3 protein is CASSESDIPGYEQYF. Written as DNA, the CDR3 is TGTGCCAGCAGTGAATCGGACATCCCAGGTTACGAGCAGTACTTC.

The chain carries TRBV6-2 or TRBV6-3 and TRBJ2-1; 10 bases map to TRBD2. V lost 6 bases to trimming and J lost 6 bases; unmatched junction nucleotides: 8. The CDR3 is 15 residues long. Germline V gene lookup returns CDR1 MNHEY and CDR2 SVGEGT. The DNA of the CDR3 is TGTGCCAGCAGAAATGGGGCTAGCGGGAGCAATGAGCAGTTCTTC. Amino acid sequence: CASRNGASGSNEQFF.

There are a few counts of this clonotype. The junction departs from the called germline gene at one end, perhaps through a read error. J is TRBJ1-2 and V is TRBV12-3 or TRBV12-4; tentative D call: TRBD1 (5 bases). The CDR3 has 15 amino acids. CDR3 region: CASSSTGTVGHGCTF. CDR3 DNA sequence: TGTGCCAGCAGCTCTACAGGTACGGTAGGCCACGGCTGCACCTTC.

With regard to this clonotype: A much bigger clone sits one base away, suggesting this may be a read error. V and J are TRBV12-3 or TRBV12-4 and TRBJ2-1; TRBD2 aligns across 10 bases. CDR3 size: 15 residues. The CDR3 is CASILAGVTYNERFF. In DNA form, the CDR3 reads TGTGCCAGCATTCTAGCGGGAGTTACCTACAATGAGCGGTTCTTC.

Many counts were recorded for this clonotype. This chain links TRBV27 with TRBJ2-7; 7 bases map to TRBD2. V shed 6 bases and J 3 bases; nucleotides not matched to a gene: 17. The CDR3 contains 17 residues. Germline lookup yields CDR1 MNHEY and CDR2 SMNVEV (reference sequence). CDR3 sequence: CASSPIGVGGEGYEQYF. In nucleotides, the CDR3 is TGTGCCAGCAGCCCCATAGGGGTTGGGGGGGAGGGCTACGAGCAGTACTTC.

This clonotype was picked up one time. The rearrangement links TRBV7-8 to TRBJ2-1; 11 nucleotides match TRBD2. V dropped 5 bases and J dropped 7; count of bases not matched to a gene: 10. Germline V gene sequence: CDR1 SGHVS, CDR2 FQNEAQ. The CDR3 loop spans 16 amino acids. This CDR3 is CASSPRLAGLSNEQFF. The CDR3, as DNA: TGTGCCAGCAGCCCGAGACTAGCGGGATTATCTAATGAGCAGTTCTTC.

Many counts were recorded for this clonotype. CDR3 in DNA: TGTGCCAGCAGCGTAGGGCCGGTGAAGGAAAAACTGTTTTTT. The encoded protein is CASSVGPVKEKLFF. The chain combines TRBV9 with TRBJ1-4; D gene ambiguous. The CDR3 has 14 amino acids. CDR1 and CDR2 from the germline V gene are SGDLS and YYNGEE. V was shortened by 0 bases and J by 8 bases, with 11 bases between the two germline ends.

The genes are TRBV6-5 and TRBJ1-2; 9 nucleotides agree with TRBD1. The CDR3 runs 15 residues. CDR1 is MNHEY, CDR2 SVGAGI, per germline. V lost 2 bases to trimming and J lost 4 bases; unmatched junction nucleotides: 5. In nucleotides, the CDR3 is TGTGCCAGCAGTTACCCGGACAGGGGAGGCTATGGCTACACCTTC. As protein: CASSYPDRGGYGYTF.

This clonotype came up a few times. The chain employs TRBV4-1 and TRBJ2-3, with D maybe TRBD1 (6 bases). The V gene's germline CDR1 is MGHRA and CDR2 YSYEKL. Trimming shortened V by 4 bases and J by 7 bases, and 12 bases separated the two germline ends. The CDR3 runs 13 residues. This CDR3 reads CASSPQGDNTQYF. The DNA for the CDR3 is TGCGCCAGCAGCCCACAGGGCGATAATACGCAGTATTTT.

In this sample, this clonotype turned up many times. J is TRBJ1-2 and V is TRBV9, with 7 bases matching TRBD1. CDR3 length: 15 amino acids. V lost 4 bases, J lost 7 bases, and 13 bases stayed unmatched. Per germline, CDR1 SGDLS and CDR2 YYNGEE. The CDR3 here is CASSPTSGGSFGYTF. The CDR3 bases are TGTGCCAGCAGCCCAACTTCAGGGGGGAGTTTTGGCTACACCTTC.

This clonotype was recorded many times. This chain joins TRBV5-1 and TRBJ2-2, with a tentative D call TRBD2 (5 bases). Trimming took 4 bases from V and 6 from J, leaving 16 bases between them. The germline gives CDR1 SGHRS, CDR2 YFSETQ. This CDR3 contains 15 residues. The CDR3 here is CASSPEGHAPGELFF. The DNA for the CDR3 is TGCGCCAGCAGCCCTGAGGGCCACGCCCCCGGGGAGCTGTTTTTT.

The gene calls are TRBV4-3 and TRBJ1-2; D remains unclear. V was clipped by 0 bases and J by 6 bases, with 11 bases between them. CDR1 is LGHNA and CDR2 is YSLEER in the germline V gene. The CDR3 is 14 amino acids. The CDR3 DNA sequence: TGCGCCAGCAGCCAAGATCAGAAAGGAAATGGCTACACCTTC. This translates into CASSQDQKGNGYTF.

This clonotype is deemed medium-sized (0.01 to 0.1%). The chain combines TRBV2 with TRBJ1-2; 10 nucleotides line up with TRBD1. Germline assignment: CDR1 SNHLY and CDR2 FYNNEI. The CDR3 spans 15 residues. Trimming took 7 bases from V and 5 from J; bases not matched to a gene: 10. CDR3 residues: CASTVRQGAWYGYTF. In DNA, the CDR3 is TGTGCCAGCACTGTCAGACAGGGGGCGTGGTATGGCTACACCTTC.

The rearrangement links TRBV4-3 to TRBJ2-2; 12 positions agree with TRBD1. The ends lost 3 bases at V and 5 bases at J; junction bases unmatched: 10. The CDR3 covers 18 residues. Germline loops: CDR1 LGHNA, CDR2 YSLEER. In DNA form, the CDR3 reads TGCGCCAGCAGCCATGGATCCGGGACAGGGGGCGAAACCGGGGAGCTGTTTTTT. This codes for CASSHGSGTGGETGELFF.

This clonotype was detected many times. V is TRBV20-1 and J is TRBJ2-7; 9 bases line up with TRBD1. From germline, CDR1 is DFQATT and CDR2 SNEGSKA (reference sequence). The trim removed 2 bases at V and 3 bases at J, leaving 5 bases unmatched. The CDR3 has 14 residues. CDR3 in DNA: TGCAGTGCTAGATCACGGACAGGGGACTACGAGCAGTACTTC. Translated: CSARSRTGDYEQYF.

This clonotype appeared many times. The rearrangement uses TRBV7-9 and TRBJ2-2; D is ambiguous. This CDR3 spans 13 amino acids. Germline CDR1 reads SEHNR; CDR2 reads FQNEAQ (reference sequence). Between the trimmed V and J ends, which lost 3 bases and 5 bases, there was a span of 7 bases. CDR3 DNA sequence: TGTGCCAGCAGCTTTGGTGGGACCGGGGAGCTGTTTTTT. This gives the protein CASSFGGTGELFF.

This clonotype was detected many times. CDR3 region: CASSPEDPLTLYGYTF. CDR3 DNA: TGTGCCAGCAGCCCAGAGGACCCCCTTACTCTCTATGGCTACACCTTC. The chain has TRBV9 and TRBJ1-2; D unresolved. Trimming removed 4 bases at V and 4 bases at J, with 20 bases between. The CDR3 covers 16 residues. Germline V CDR1 and CDR2: SGDLS, YYNGEE.

About this clonotype itself: A far larger clone is off by one base, so a read error is likely. V gene TRBV6-5 combines with J gene TRBJ2-3; no clear D. CDR3 length equals 14 residues. Trimming stripped 7 bases from V and 2 bases from J, with 13 bases between. Looked up from germline, CDR1 is MNHEY and CDR2 is SVGAGI. CDR3 amino acids: CASKAWANTDTQYF. CDR3 nucleotides: TGTGCCAGCAAGGCGTGGGCCAACACAGATACGCAGTATTTT.

Ten or more counts support this clonotype. CDR3 residues: CAISTNRDNEQFF. In DNA, the CDR3 is TGTGCCATCAGTACGAACAGGGACAATGAGCAGTTCTTC. The V and J genes are TRBV10-3 and TRBJ2-1; D perhaps matches TRBD1 (6 bases). The CDR3 has 13 amino acids. CDR1 is ENHRY and CDR2 is SYGVKD in the germline V gene. Trimming stripped 5 bases from V and 5 bases from J, with 10 bases between.

This clonotype appeared many times. The rearrangement links TRBV5-1 to TRBJ2-7; no firm D call. This CDR3 is 12 amino acids long. Trimming took off 1 base at V and 6 bases at J, with 8 bases between the two ends. The germline V gene encodes CDR1 SGHRS and CDR2 YFSETQ. The CDR3 here is CASSLTRVEQYF. CDR3 DNA: TGCGCCAGCAGCTTGACCCGGGTCGAGCAGTACTTC. Supplemented by reference TRBV5-1 and TRBJ2-7, the full variable domain reads KAGVTQTPRYLIKTRGQQVTLSCSPISGHRSVSWYQQTPGQGLQFLFEYFSETQRNKGNFPGRFSGRQFSNSRSEMNVSTLELGDSALYLCASSLTRVEQYFGPGTRLTVT.